Following are 20 T cell receptor beta chains from one sample sequenced in a study of regulatory T cells in long-lasting Graves disease. To make TCR beta libraries, researchers used iRepertoire HTBI primers and Arm-PCR of CDR3 regions. Via MiXCR, TCRdb re-called the multiplex PCR reads, giving one row per CDR3 protein. The repertoire consists of hundreds of thousands of distinct CDR3 sequences, with around 23% occurring once and the leading ten covering roughly an eighth. Documented time point: persistent/refractory GD, antithyroid drugs over 5 years with positive TRAb. Construction of the TCR library relied on RNA isolated from PBMCs. The source material was peripheral blood mononuclear cells (PBMCs), sampled when the disease was refractory, from a patient treated with antithyroid drugs. Source of these receptors: a female donor with Graves disease.

The chain joins TRBV20-1 to TRBJ2-2; 9 positions match TRBD2. V trimming: 5 bases; J trimming: 7 bases; junction bases outside the gene matches: 14. The CDR3 length is 16 residues. Germline V CDR1 and CDR2: DFQATT, SNEGSKA (reference sequence). This chain's CDR3 is CSASLGTSMNIGELFF. In nucleotides, the CDR3 is TGCAGTGCTTCCTTGGGGACTAGCATGAATATCGGGGAGCTGTTTTTT.

This clonotype appeared a few times. J is TRBJ1-5 and V is TRBV10-3, with a weak D call TRBD1 (5 bases). Trimming shortened V by 2 bases and J by 0 bases, and 11 bases separated the two germline ends. The CDR3 runs 16 residues. Germline V CDR1 and CDR2: ENHRY, SYGVKD. This CDR3 is CAISEGTGNSNQPQHF. The CDR3 DNA is TGTGCCATCAGTGAGGGGACGGGAAATAGCAATCAGCCCCAGCATTTT.

Ten or more counts support this clonotype. The rearrangement links TRBV20-1 to TRBJ2-7; D may be TRBD1 or TRBD2 (6 bases each). The CDR3 consists of 12 residues. Germline loops: CDR1 DFQATT, CDR2 SNEGSKA (reference sequence). V lost 6 bases to trimming and J lost 1 base, with 10 bases between them. The CDR3 DNA sequence: TGCAGTGCAGGGGGGTGGTCCTACGAGCAGTACTTC. Its translation is CSAGGWSYEQYF.

At least ten counts were recorded for this clonotype. V is TRBV10-2 and J is TRBJ2-5; 8 positions match TRBD1. V shed 3 bases and J 4 bases; nucleotides not matched to a gene: 4. CDR1 and CDR2 (germline): WSHSY, SAAADI. CDR3 length equals 14 residues. The CDR3, as DNA: TGCGCCAGCAGTGACAGGGGGCTACGAGAGACCCAGTACTTC. It yields the protein CASSDRGLRETQYF.

V and J are TRBV20-1 and TRBJ2-7; tentatively, D is TRBD1 or TRBD2 (5 bases each). Germline-derived CDR1 and CDR2 are DFQATT and SNEGSKA (reference sequence). The CDR3 is 11 residues long. The V and J ends lost 6 bases and 8 bases respectively, with 14 bases between them. The CDR3 DNA reads TGCAGTGCCTCTGGGGACCACAAGCAGTACTTC. This encodes CSASGDHKQYF.

This clonotype occurred many times. The rearrangement links TRBV2 to TRBJ1-3; maybe TRBD1 (5 bases). CDR1 SNHLY and CDR2 FYNNEI come from the germline V gene. V lost 3 bases and J lost 0, with 12 bases in between. The CDR3 runs 16 residues. The CDR3 bases are TGTGCCAGCAGTGACGGGACGGCTAGCTCTGGAAACACCATATATTTT. Its translation: CASSDGTASSGNTIYF.

This clonotype came up many times. The rearrangement uses TRBV28 and TRBJ1-4; D uncertain. Germline CDR1 and CDR2: MDHEN and SYDVKM. Trimming removed 0 bases from V and 4 bases from J, with 6 bases in between. CDR3 size: 14 residues. This chain's CDR3 is CASSLWQVNEKLFF. CDR3 in DNA: TGTGCCAGCAGTTTATGGCAGGTTAATGAAAAACTGTTTTTT.

This clonotype has a count of ten or more. The chain combines TRBV12-3 or TRBV12-4 with TRBJ2-7; 12 bases fit TRBD1. The CDR3 is made up of 15 amino acids. The trim removed 5 bases at V and 3 bases at J, leaving 5 bases unmatched. This chain's CDR3 is CASSQRDRGLYEQYF. The CDR3 DNA is TGTGCCAGCAGTCAGCGGGACAGGGGGCTCTACGAGCAGTACTTC.

This clonotype was seen ten or more times. The chain couples TRBV28 to TRBJ1-5, with a tentative D call TRBD1 (5 bases). Trimming shortened V by 1 base and J by 8 bases, and 9 bases separated the two germline ends. The length of the CDR3 is 13 residues. CDR1 and CDR2 from the germline V gene are MDHEN and SYDVKM. The CDR3 DNA is TGTGCCAGCAGTTTATCCAGGGTTAAGCCCCAGCATTTT. Translating it yields CASSLSRVKPQHF.

The chain is built from TRBV19 and TRBJ1-5, with TRBD1 identical over 9 bases. The length of the CDR3 is 17 residues. V shed 5 bases, J shed 5 bases, and the junction held 13 bases outside the gene matches. CDR1 is LNHDA, CDR2 SQIVND, per germline (reference sequence). CDR3 amino acids: CASSADRGRGSDQPQHF. CDR3 coding DNA: TGTGCCAGTAGTGCGGACAGGGGCCGAGGGAGCGATCAGCCCCAGCATTTT.

Comments on this clonotype: A much larger clone is a single base away; this may be a read error. V gene TRBV27 combines with J gene TRBJ2-7; tentatively, D is TRBD2 (7 bases). The CDR3 is made up of 19 amino acids. Germline V gene data show CDR1 as MNHEY and CDR2 as SMNVEV (reference sequence). V was pared by 9 bases and J by 12 bases, with 42 bases between. The CDR3 DNA follows: TGTGCCAGAAGTCCTACTCCCACCGGTTGGAGGGGGGGGGGACCCGGGACGTACTTC. Translating gives CARSPTPTGWRGGGPGTYF.

V is TRBV10-3 and J is TRBJ2-3; 7 bases align to TRBD2. Trimming removed 7 bases from V and 6 bases from J; junction bases left unmatched: 10. Germline values: CDR1 ENHRY, CDR2 SYGVKD. The CDR3 sequence is 14 residues long. The CDR3 spells CAIKVGGTGDTQYF. The CDR3 nucleotides are TGTGCCATCAAAGTGGGAGGGACCGGTGATACGCAGTATTTT.

The chain recombines TRBV20-1 with TRBJ2-7; 7 bases match TRBD2. CDR3 length: 14 residues. Germline CDR1 is DFQATT and CDR2 is SNEGSKA (reference sequence). The trim removed 1 base at V and 3 bases at J, leaving 6 bases unmatched. The CDR3 sequence is CSARVPSGSYEQYF. Written as DNA, the CDR3 is TGCAGTGCTAGAGTGCCTAGCGGCAGCTACGAGCAGTACTTC.

This clonotype was counted ten times or more. This chain links TRBV12-3 or TRBV12-4 with TRBJ1-2; unclear D gene. Between the trimmed V and J ends, which lost 1 base and 4 bases, there was a span of 13 bases. The CDR3 has 15 residues. The CDR3 sequence is CASSLEGRRTYGYTF. The CDR3 DNA follows: TGTGCCAGCAGTTTAGAGGGCCGACGGACCTATGGCTACACCTTC.

This chain joins TRBV29-1 and TRBJ2-7, with D possibly being TRBD2 (6 bases). From germline, CDR1 is SQVTM and CDR2 ANQGSEA. Trimming removed 7 bases at V and 2 bases at J, with 15 bases between. This CDR3 has 13 amino acids. DNA for the CDR3: TGCAGCGGGGGTGAGGGGAGGACCTACGAGCAGTACTTC. Its protein is CSGGEGRTYEQYF.

This clonotype was picked up a small number of times. The genes are TRBV20-1 and TRBJ1-2; the D gene is possibly TRBD1 (6 bases). CDR3 length: 13 amino acids. Germline V gene data show CDR1 as DFQATT and CDR2 as SNEGSKA (reference sequence). Trimming left V 4 bases short and J 7 bases short, with 16 bases between. For the CDR3, the DNA is TGCAGTGCTAACCGACAGGAGCCTGGTGGCTACACCTTC. This codes for CSANRQEPGGYTF.

This clonotype was seen ten or more times. The chain carries TRBV24-1 and TRBJ2-2; TRBD1 matches at 10 bases. This CDR3 region has 15 residues. Looked up from germline, CDR1 is KGHDR and CDR2 is SFDVKD. V trimming: 7 bases; J trimming: 8 bases; junction bases outside the gene matches: 9. The CDR3 nucleotides are TGTGCCACCAGAACTGGGACAGGGGAGTTGGGGGAGCTGTTTTTT. It codes for CATRTGTGELGELFF.

This clonotype was seen more than once but under ten times. V gene TRBV7-2 combines with J gene TRBJ1-5; tentatively, D is TRBD1 (5 bases). The CDR3 sequence is 15 residues long. The V end was cut by 3 bases, the J end by 7 bases, with 16 bases between. The germline V gene has CDR1 SGHTA and CDR2 FQGNSA. The CDR3 nucleotides are TGTGCCAGCAGCTTTGGGGGGATTCCGGGGCAGCCCCAGCATTTT. Amino acids: CASSFGGIPGQPQHF.

V is TRBV4-1 and J is TRBJ2-7; TRBD2 agrees at 7 bases. V shed 2 bases, J shed 5 bases, and the junction held 12 bases outside the gene matches. Germline V gives CDR1 MGHRA, CDR2 YSYEKL. The CDR3 contains 16 residues. CDR3 nucleotide sequence: TGCGCCAGCAGCCAACCCTTAGCGGGCCTCCTGAACGAGCAGTACTTC. Its protein is CASSQPLAGLLNEQYF.

This clonotype was seen at least ten times. The V call is TRBV6-1, the J call TRBJ1-2, with 8 bases lining up with TRBD1. CDR1 is MNHNS, CDR2 SASEGT, per germline. CDR3 length equals 13 residues. V trimming: 6 bases; J trimming: 4 bases; junction bases outside the gene matches: 4. The CDR3 here is CASSPQGGYGYTF. In DNA form, the CDR3 reads TGTGCCAGCAGCCCACAGGGGGGCTATGGCTACACCTTC.